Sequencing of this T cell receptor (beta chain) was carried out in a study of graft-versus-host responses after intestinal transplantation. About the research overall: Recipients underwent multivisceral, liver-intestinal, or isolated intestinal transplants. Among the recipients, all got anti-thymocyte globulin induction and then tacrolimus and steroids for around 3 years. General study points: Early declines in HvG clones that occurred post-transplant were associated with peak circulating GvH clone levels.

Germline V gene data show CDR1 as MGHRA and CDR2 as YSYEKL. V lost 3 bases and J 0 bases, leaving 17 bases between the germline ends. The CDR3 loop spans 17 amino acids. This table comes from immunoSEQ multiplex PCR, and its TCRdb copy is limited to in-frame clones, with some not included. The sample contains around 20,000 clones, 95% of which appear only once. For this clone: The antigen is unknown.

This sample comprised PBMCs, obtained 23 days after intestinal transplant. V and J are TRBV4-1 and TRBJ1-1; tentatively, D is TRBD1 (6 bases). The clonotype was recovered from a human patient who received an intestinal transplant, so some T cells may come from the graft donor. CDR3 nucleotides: TGCGCCAGCAGCCACCCCGGACAGAATCCAATGAACACTGAAGCTTTCTTT. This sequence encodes CASSHPGQNPMNTEAFF.